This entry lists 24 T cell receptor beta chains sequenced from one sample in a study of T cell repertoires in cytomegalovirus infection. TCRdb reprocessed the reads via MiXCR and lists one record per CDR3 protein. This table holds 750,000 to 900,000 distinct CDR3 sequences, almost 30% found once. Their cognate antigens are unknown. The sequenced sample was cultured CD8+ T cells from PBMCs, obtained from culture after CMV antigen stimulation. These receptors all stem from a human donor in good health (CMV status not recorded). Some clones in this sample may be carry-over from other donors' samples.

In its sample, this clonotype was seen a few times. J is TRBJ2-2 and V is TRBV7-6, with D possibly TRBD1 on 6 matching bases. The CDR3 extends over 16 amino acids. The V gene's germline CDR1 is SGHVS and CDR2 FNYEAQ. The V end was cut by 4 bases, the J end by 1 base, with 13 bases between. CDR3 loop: CASSYLDSENTGELFF. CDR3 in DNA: TGTGCCAGCAGCTACCTGGACAGCGAGAACACCGGGGAGCTGTTTTTT.

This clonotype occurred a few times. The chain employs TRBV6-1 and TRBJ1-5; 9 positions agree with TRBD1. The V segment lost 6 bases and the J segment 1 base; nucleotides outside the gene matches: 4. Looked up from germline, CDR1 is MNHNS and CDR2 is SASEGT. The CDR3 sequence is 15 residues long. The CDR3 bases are TGTGCCAGCAGGGTAGGACAGGGGAGCAATCAGCCCCAGCATTTT. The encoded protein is CASRVGQGSNQPQHF.

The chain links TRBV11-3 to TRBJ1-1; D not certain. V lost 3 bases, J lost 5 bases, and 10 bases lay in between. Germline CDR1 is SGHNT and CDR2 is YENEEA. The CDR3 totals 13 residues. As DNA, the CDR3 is TGTGCCAGCAGCTTCTCCATGGAGACTGAAGCTTTCTTT. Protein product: CASSFSMETEAFF.

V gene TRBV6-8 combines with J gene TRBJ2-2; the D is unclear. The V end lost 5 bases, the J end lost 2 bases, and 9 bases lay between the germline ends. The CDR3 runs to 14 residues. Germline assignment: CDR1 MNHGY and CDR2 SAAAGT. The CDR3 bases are TGTGCCAGCAGTAGGCAGGAAAACACCGGGGAGCTGTTTTTT. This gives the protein CASSRQENTGELFF.

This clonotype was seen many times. CDR3 in DNA: TGTGCCAGCAGTTTACCGCGCCGCCCCGCCGGGTCGCGCACCGGGGAGCTGTTTTTT. Its translation: CASSLPRRPAGSRTGELFF. The chain links TRBV28 to TRBJ2-2; D is unresolved. CDR1 is MDHEN and CDR2 is SYDVKM in the germline V gene. Trimming left V 2 bases short and J 4 bases short, with 23 bases between. The CDR3 consists of 19 residues.

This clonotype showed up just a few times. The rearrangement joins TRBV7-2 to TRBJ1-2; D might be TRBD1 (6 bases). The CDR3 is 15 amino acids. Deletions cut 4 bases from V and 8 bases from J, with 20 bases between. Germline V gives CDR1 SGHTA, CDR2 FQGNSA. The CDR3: CASSSLAGTQGGYTF. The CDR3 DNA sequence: TGTGCCAGCAGCTCCCTTGCCGGGACTCAGGGGGGCTACACCTTC. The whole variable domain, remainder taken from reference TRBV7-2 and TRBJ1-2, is GAGVSQSPSNKVTEKGKDVELRCDPISGHTALYWYRQSLGQGLEFLIYFQGNSAPDKSGLPSDRFSAERTGGSVSTLTIQRTQQEDSAVYLCASSSLAGTQGGYTFGSGTRLTVV.

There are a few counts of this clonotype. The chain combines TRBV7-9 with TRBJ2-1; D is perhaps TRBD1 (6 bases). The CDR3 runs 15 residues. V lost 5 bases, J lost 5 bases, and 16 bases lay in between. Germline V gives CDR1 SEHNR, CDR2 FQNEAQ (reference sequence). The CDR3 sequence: CASSRSRGTHNEQFF. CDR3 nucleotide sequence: TGTGCCAGCAGCCGTTCCAGGGGAACGCACAATGAGCAGTTCTTC.

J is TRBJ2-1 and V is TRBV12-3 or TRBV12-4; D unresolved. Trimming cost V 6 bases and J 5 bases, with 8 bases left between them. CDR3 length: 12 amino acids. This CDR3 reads CASRGGHNEQFF. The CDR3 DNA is TGTGCCAGCAGGGGCGGACACAATGAGCAGTTCTTC.

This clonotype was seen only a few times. This chain's CDR3 is CASRYVIGGYEQYV. As DNA, the CDR3 is TGTGCTAGCCGCTATGTCATAGGGGGCTACGAGCAGTACGTC. The chain uses TRBV7-6 and TRBJ2-7, with D maybe TRBD1 (6 bases). This CDR3 contains 14 residues. CDR1 and CDR2 from the germline V gene are SGHVS and FNYEAQ.

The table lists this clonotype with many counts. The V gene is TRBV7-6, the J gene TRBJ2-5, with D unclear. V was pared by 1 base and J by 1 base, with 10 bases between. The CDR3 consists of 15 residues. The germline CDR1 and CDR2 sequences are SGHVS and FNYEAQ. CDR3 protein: CASSLEGRFQETQYF. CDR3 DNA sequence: TGTGCCAGCAGCTTAGAAGGGCGGTTCCAAGAGACCCAGTACTTC.

CDR3 loop: CASSAGQGGFKKETQYF. In DNA, the CDR3 is TGTGCCAGCAGCGCGGGACAGGGCGGGTTTAAGAAAGAGACCCAGTACTTC. The J gene is TRBJ2-5, the V gene TRBV9, with 9 positions matching TRBD1. The germline V gene encodes CDR1 SGDLS and CDR2 YYNGEE. This CDR3 has 17 residues. The J segment lost 3 bases and the V segment lost 3 bases, leaving 12 bases of the junction unmatched.

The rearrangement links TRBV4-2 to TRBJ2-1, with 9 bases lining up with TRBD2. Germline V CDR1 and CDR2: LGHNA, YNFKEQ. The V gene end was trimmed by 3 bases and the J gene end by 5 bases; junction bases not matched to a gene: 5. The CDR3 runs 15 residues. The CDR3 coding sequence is TGTGCCAGCAGCCACTTAGCGGGGGCGGACAATGAGCAGTTCTTC. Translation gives CASSHLAGADNEQFF.

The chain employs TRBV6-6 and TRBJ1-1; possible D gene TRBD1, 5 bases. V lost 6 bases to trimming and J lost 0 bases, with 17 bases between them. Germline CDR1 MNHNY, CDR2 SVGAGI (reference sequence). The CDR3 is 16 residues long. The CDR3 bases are TGTGCCAGCAGGAGGGGCCCGCAGGACCTGAACACTGAAGCTTTCTTT. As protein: CASRRGPQDLNTEAFF.

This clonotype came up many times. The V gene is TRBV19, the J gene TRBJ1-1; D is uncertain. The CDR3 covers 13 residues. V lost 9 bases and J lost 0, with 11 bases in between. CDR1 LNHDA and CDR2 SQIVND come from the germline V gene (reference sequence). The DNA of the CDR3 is TGTGCCAGCAGCTTTTCTCTGAACACTGAAGCTTTCTTT. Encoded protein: CASSFSLNTEAFF. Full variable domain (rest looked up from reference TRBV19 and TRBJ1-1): DGGITQSPKYLFRKEGQNVTLSCEQNLNHDAMYWYRQDPGQGLRLIYYSQIVNDFQKGDIAEGYSVSREKKESFPLTVTSAQKNPTAFYLCASSFSLNTEAFFGQGTRLTVV.

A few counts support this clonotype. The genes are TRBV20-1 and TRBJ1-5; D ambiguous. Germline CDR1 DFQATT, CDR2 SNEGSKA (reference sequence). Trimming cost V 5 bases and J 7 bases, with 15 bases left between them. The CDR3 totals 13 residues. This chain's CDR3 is CSAQRPYGQPQHF. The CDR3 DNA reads TGCAGTGCTCAGCGACCCTACGGACAGCCCCAGCATTTT.

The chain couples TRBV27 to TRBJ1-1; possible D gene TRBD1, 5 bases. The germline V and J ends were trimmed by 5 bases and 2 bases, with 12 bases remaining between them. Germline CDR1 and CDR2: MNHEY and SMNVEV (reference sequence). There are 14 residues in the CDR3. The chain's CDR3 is CASSTTEGNTEAFF. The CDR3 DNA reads TGTGCCAGCAGTACGACAGAGGGCAACACTGAAGCTTTCTTT.

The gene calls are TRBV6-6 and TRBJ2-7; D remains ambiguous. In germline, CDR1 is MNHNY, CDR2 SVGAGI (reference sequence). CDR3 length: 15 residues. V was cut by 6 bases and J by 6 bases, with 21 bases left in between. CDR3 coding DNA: TGTGCCAGCAGCCCCCCAGTCAGCGTACCCGGCGAGCAGTACGTC. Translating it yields CASSPPVSVPGEQYV.

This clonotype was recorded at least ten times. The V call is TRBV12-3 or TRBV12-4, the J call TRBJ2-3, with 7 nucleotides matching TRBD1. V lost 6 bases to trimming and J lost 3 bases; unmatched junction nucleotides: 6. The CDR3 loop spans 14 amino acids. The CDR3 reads CASRRETGTDTQYF. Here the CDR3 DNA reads TGTGCCAGCAGGCGCGAGACAGGGACAGATACGCAGTATTTT.

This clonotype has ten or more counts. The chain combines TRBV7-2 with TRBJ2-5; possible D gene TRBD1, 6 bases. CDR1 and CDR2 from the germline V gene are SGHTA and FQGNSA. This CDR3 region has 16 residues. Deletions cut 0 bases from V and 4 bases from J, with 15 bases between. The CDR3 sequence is CASSLAFWDIGETQYF. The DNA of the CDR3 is TGTGCCAGCAGCTTAGCATTCTGGGACATCGGAGAGACCCAGTACTTC.

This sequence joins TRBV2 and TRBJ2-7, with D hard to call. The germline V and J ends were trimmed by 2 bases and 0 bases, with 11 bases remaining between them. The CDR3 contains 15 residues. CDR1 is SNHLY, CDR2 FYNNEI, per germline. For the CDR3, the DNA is TGTGCCAGCAGTGAATTCGTCGCCACCTCCTACGAGCAGTACTTC. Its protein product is CASSEFVATSYEQYF.

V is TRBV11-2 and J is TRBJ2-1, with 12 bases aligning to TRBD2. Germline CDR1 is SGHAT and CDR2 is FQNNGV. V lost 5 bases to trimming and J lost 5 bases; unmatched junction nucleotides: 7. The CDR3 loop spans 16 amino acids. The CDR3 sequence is CASSPWTSGEDNEQFF. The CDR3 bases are TGTGCCAGCAGCCCGTGGACTAGCGGGGAGGACAATGAGCAGTTCTTC.

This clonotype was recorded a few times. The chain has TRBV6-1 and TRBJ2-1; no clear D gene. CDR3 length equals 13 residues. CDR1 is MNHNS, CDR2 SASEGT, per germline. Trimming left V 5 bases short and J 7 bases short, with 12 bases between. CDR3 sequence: CASSSTWGNEQFF. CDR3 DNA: TGTGCCAGCAGTTCGACCTGGGGAAATGAGCAGTTCTTC.

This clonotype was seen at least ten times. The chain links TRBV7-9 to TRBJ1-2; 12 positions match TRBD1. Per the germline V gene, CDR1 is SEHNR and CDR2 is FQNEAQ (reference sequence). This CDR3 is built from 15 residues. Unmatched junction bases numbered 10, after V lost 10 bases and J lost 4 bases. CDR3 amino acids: CATQGTGGWIYGYTF. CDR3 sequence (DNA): TGTGCCACCCAAGGGACAGGGGGCTGGATCTATGGCTACACCTTC. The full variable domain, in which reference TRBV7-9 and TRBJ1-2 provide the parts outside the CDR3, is DTGVSQNPRHKITKRGQNVTFRCDPISEHNRLYWYRQTLGQGPEFLTYFQNEAQLEKSRLLSDRFSAERPKGSFSTLEIQRTEQGDSAMYLCATQGTGGWIYGYTFGSGTRLTVV.

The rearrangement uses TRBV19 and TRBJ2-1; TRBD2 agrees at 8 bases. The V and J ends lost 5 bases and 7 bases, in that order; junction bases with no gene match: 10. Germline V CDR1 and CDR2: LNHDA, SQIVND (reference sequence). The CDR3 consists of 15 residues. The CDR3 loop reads CASSWSSGVSNEQFF. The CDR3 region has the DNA TGTGCCAGTAGTTGGAGTAGCGGGGTCTCGAATGAGCAGTTCTTC.